The TCR beta chain described here comes from a study of blood T cell repertoires in COVID-19. Study-wide context: Collection of acute and convalescent COVID-19 samples took place in the United States, Italy and Spain. In each case, the material was cDNA or gDNA derived from T cells, B-cell-depleted T cells, or PBMCs.

In the authors' workflow: Reference gene primers were amplified, and this amplification served to estimate nucleated cell counts. The protocol was immunoSEQ multiplex PCR, while the TCRdb copy is restricted to in-frame clones and leaves out a portion. That table furnishes V, J and clone size, whereas the DNA furnished D and trimming. This sample has roughly 100,000 clones, with 75% to 85% found just once. This clonotype originated in a woman aged 70-85 years with acute or convalescent COVID-19. The source material was peripheral blood.

The CDR3 region has the DNA TGTGCCAGCAGCCTCCTGACAGCTGCCCAGGATACGCAGTATTTT. Amino acids: CASSLLTAAQDTQYF. V is TRBV3-1 (or the pseudogene TRBV3-2) and J is TRBJ2-3; possibly TRBD1 for D (5 bases). Germline CDR1 and CDR2: LGHDT and YNNKEL (reference sequence). CDR3 length: 15 amino acids. V lost 4 bases to trimming and J lost 6 bases, with 17 bases between them.